This TCR beta chain originates from a study of T cell responses to AZD1222 COVID-19 vaccine. As for the study in general: Pooled samples include second doses given at about 4 or 12 weeks. Study outcomes and limitations: Females made up more of the donors, who were largely white British, and clonal diversity may have come out too low.

The V and J ends lost 1 base and 5 bases respectively, with 11 bases between them. CDR3 length equals 14 residues. CDR1 and CDR2 (germline): SGHNT, YENEEA. Sequencing used immunoSEQ multiplex PCR; TCRdb keeps in-frame clones, though not all of them. This sample has 170,000 or so clones; less than 95% occur once, and the top ten carry approximately 1.5%. Concerning this clone: Its target is unknown.

The source of this sequence is an adult in good health. This chain uses TRBV11-3 with TRBJ1-2, with a tentative D call TRBD1 (5 bases). Sequencing used peripheral blood, obtained on day 0 of AZD1222 vaccination. CDR3 protein: CASSLGGPGYGYTF. DNA of the CDR3: TGTGCCAGCAGCTTAGGGGGACCGGGTTATGGCTACACCTTC. Using reference TRBV11-3 and TRBJ1-2 for the parts outside the CDR3, the full variable domain is EAGVVQSPRYKIIEKKQPVAFWCNPISGHNTLYWYLQNLGQGPELLIRYENEEAVDDSQLPKDRFSAERLKGVDSTLKIQPAELGDSAVYLCASSLGGPGYGYTFGSGTRLTVV.